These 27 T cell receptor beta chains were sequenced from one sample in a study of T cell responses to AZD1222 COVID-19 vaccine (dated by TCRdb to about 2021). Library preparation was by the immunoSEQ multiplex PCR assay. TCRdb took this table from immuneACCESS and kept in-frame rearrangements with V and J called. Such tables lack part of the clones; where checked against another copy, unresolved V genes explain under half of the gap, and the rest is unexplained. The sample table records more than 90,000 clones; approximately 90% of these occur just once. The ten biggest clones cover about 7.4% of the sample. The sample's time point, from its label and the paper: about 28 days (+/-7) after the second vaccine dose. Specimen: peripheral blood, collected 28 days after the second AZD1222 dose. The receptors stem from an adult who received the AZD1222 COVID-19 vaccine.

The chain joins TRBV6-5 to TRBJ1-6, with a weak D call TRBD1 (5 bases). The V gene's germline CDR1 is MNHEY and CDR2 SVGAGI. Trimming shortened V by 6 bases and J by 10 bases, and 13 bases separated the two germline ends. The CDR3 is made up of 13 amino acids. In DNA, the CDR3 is TGTGCCAGCAGCCCCGCAGGGCGGTCACCCCTCCACTTT. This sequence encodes CASSPAGRSPLHF.

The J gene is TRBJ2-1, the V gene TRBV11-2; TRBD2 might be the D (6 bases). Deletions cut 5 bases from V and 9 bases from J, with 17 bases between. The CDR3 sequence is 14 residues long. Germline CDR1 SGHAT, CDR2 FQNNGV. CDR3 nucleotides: TGTGCCAGCAGCAAGGAAGATTTGGGGGGTGAGCAGTTCTTC. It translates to CASSKEDLGGEQFF.

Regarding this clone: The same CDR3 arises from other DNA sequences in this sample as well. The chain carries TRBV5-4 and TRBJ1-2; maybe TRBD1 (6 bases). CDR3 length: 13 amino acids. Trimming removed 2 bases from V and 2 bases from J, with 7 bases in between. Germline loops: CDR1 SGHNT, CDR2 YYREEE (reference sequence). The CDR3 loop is CASSLGQNYGYTF. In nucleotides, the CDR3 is TGTGCCAGCAGCTTAGGACAGAACTATGGCTACACCTTC.

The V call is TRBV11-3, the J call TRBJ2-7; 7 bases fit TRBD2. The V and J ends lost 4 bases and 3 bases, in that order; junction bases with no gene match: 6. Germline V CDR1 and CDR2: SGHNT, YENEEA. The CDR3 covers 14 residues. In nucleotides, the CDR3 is TGTGCCAGCAGCTCCCTCGGGAGGTACTACGAGCAGTACTTC. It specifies CASSSLGRYYEQYF. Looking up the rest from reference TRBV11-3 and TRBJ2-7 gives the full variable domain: EAGVVQSPRYKIIEKKQPVAFWCNPISGHNTLYWYLQNLGQGPELLIRYENEEAVDDSQLPKDRFSAERLKGVDSTLKIQPAELGDSAVYLCASSSLGRYYEQYFGPGTRLTVT.

The CDR3 region has the DNA TGCGCCAGCAGCTGGGACGTCAGCTCCTACGAGCAGTACTTC. Translation gives CASSWDVSSYEQYF. The gene calls are TRBV5-1 and TRBJ2-7, with D possibly being TRBD1 or TRBD2 (5 bases each). The length of the CDR3 is 14 residues. Looked up from germline, CDR1 is SGHRS and CDR2 is YFSETQ. V was pared by 3 bases and J by 0 bases, with 10 bases between.

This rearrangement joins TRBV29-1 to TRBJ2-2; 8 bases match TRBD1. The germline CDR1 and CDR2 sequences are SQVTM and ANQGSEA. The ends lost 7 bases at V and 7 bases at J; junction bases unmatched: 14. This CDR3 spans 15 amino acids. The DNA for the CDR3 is TGCAGCGCCGCTCGCCGGGACAGGCCCCTCGGGGAGCTGTTTTTT. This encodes CSAARRDRPLGELFF.

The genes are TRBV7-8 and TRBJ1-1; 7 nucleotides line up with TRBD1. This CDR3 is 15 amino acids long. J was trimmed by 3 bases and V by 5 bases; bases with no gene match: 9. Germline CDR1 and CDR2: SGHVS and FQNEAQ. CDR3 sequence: CASSPRQGLDTEAFF. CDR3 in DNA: TGTGCCAGCAGCCCTCGACAGGGCCTAGACACTGAAGCTTTCTTT.

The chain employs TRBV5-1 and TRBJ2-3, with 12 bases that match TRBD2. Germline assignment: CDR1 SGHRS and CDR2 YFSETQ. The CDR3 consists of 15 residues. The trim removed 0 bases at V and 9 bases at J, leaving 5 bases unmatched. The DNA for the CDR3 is TGCGCCAGCAGCTTGGCGACTAGCGGGAGAGGCACGCAGTATTTT. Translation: CASSLATSGRGTQYF.

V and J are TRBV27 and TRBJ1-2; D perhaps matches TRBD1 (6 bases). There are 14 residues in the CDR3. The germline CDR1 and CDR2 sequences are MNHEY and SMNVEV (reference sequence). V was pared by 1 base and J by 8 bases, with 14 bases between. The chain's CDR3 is CASSLFGRGDGYTF. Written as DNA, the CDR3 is TGTGCCAGCAGTTTATTCGGCAGGGGTGACGGCTACACCTTC.

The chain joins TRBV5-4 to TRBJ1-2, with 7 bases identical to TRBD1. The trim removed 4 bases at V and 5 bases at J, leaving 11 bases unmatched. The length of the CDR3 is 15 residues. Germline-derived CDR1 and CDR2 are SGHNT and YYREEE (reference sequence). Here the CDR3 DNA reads TGTGCCAGCAGCCCAAGGACAGGCTCACCTTATGGCTACACCTTC. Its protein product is CASSPRTGSPYGYTF.

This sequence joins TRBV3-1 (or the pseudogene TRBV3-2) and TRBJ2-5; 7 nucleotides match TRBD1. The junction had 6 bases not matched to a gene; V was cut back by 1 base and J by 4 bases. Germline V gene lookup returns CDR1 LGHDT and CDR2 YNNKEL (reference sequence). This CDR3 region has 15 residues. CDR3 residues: CASSQAPTGRETQYF. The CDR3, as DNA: TGTGCCAGCAGCCAAGCTCCGACAGGGCGAGAGACCCAGTACTTC.

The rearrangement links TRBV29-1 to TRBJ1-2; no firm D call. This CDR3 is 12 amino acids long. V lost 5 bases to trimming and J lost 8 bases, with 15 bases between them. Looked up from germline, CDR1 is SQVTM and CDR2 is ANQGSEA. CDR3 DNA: TGCAGCGTTCATGACGGACTTCGGGGCTACACCTTC. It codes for CSVHDGLRGYTF.

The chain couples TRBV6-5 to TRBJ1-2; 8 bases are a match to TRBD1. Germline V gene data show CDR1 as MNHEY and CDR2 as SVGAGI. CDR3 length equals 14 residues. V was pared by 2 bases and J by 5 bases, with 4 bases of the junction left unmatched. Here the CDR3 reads CASSYRGQEYGYTF. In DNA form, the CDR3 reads TGTGCCAGCAGTTACAGGGGACAGGAATATGGCTACACCTTC.

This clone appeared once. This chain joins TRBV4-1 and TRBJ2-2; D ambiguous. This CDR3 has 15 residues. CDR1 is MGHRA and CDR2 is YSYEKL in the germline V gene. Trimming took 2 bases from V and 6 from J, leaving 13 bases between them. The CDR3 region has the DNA TGCGCCAGCAGCCAATCCGTGAGAGCCCCCGGGGAGCTGTTTTTT. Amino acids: CASSQSVRAPGELFF.

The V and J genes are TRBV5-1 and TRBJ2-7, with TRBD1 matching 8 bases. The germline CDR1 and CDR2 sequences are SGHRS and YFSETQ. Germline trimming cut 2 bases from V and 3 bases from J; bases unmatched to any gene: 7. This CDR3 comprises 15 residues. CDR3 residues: CASSLAGTGSYEQYF. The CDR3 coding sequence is TGCGCCAGCAGCTTAGCCGGGACAGGAAGCTACGAGCAGTACTTC.

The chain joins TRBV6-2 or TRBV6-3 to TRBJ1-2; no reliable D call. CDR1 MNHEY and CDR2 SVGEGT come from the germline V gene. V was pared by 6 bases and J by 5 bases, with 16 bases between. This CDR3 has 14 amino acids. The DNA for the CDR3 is TGTGCCAGCAGCCGCTCTAACAGACTATATGGCTACACCTTC. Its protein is CASSRSNRLYGYTF.

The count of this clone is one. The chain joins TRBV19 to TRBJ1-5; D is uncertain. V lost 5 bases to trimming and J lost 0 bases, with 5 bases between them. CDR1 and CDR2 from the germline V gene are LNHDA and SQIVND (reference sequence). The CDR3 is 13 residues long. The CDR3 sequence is CASSRDSNQPQHF. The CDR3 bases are TGTGCCAGTAGTCGAGATAGCAATCAGCCCCAGCATTTT. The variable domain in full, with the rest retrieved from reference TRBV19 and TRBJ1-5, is DGGITQSPKYLFRKEGQNVTLSCEQNLNHDAMYWYRQDPGQGLRLIYYSQIVNDFQKGDIAEGYSVSREKKESFPLTVTSAQKNPTAFYLCASSRDSNQPQHFGDGTRLSIL.

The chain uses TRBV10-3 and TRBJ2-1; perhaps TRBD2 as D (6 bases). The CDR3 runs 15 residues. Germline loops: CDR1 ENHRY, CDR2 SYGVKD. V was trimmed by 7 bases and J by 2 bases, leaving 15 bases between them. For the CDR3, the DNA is TGTGCCATCAAAGGCGGGACGGGGGCCTACAATGAGCAGTTCTTC. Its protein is CAIKGGTGAYNEQFF.

Here the CDR3 DNA reads TGTGCCAGCAGTTATTCCCGCCAGGGCTATAATTCACCCCTCCACTTT. Translation gives CASSYSRQGYNSPLHF. J is TRBJ1-6 and V is TRBV6-5; D is perhaps TRBD1 (5 bases). Germline CDR1 reads MNHEY; CDR2 reads SVGAGI. This CDR3 is built from 16 residues. V lost 3 bases, J lost 3 bases, and 12 bases lay in between.

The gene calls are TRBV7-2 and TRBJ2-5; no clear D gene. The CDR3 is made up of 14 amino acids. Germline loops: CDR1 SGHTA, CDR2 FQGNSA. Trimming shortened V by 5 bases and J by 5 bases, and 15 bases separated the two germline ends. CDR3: CASSVFQGSETQYF. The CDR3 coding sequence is TGTGCCAGCAGCGTTTTCCAAGGGTCGGAGACCCAGTACTTC.

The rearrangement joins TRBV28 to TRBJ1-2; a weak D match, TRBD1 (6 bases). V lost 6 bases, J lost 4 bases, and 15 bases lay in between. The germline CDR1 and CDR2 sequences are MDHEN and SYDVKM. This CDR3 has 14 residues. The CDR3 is CASRRLRDTYGYTF. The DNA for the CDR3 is TGTGCCAGCAGGCGCCTCCGGGACACCTATGGCTACACCTTC.

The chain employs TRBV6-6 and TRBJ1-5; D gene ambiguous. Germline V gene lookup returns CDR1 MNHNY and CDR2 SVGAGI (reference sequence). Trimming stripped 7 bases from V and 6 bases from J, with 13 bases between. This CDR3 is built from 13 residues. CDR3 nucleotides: TGTGCCAGCACCCCCGCGCGCGGTCAGCCCCAGCATTTT. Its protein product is CASTPARGQPQHF.

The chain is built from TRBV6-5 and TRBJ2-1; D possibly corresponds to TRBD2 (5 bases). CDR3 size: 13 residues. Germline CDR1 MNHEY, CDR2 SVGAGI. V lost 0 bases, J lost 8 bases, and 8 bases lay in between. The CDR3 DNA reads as TGTGCCAGCAGTTACTCAGCGGAGCATGAGCAGTTCTTC. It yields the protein CASSYSAEHEQFF.

The CDR3 spells CASSQGALRYTDTQYF. CDR3 coding DNA: TGTGCCAGCAGCCAGGGAGCCCTCAGATACACAGATACGCAGTATTTT. The J gene is TRBJ2-3, the V gene TRBV3-1 (or the pseudogene TRBV3-2); D is possibly TRBD2 (5 bases). The V end was cut by 3 bases, the J end by 2 bases, with 15 bases between. Germline CDR1 LGHDT, CDR2 YNNKEL (reference sequence). The CDR3 contains 16 residues.

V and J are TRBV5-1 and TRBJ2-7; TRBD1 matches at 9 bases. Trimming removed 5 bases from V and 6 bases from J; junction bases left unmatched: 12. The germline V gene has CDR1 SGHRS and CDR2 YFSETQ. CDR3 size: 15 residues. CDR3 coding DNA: TGCGCCAGCAGACCACCGGGACAGGGCATAATCGAGCAGTACTTC. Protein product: CASRPPGQGIIEQYF.

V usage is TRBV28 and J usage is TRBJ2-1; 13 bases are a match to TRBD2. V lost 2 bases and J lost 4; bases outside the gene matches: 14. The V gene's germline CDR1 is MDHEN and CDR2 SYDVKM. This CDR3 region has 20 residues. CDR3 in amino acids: CASSLRGLAGTQRQYNEQFF. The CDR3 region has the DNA TGTGCCAGCAGTTTAAGGGGACTAGCGGGGACCCAGAGGCAGTACAATGAGCAGTTCTTC.

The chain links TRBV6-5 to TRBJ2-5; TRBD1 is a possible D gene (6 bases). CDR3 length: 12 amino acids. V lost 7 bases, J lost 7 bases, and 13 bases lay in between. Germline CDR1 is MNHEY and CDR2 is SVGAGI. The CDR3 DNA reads TGTGCCAGCAAGAGGGAACAGGGGACCCAGTACTTC. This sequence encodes CASKREQGTQYF.